This TCR beta chain derives from a study of CD8 T cells in ankylosing spondylitis. In germline, CDR1 is DFQATT, CDR2 SNEGSKA (reference sequence). V shed 3 bases and J 1 base; nucleotides not matched to a gene: 0. CDR3 size: 13 residues. Quantitative molecular-barcoded 5'-RACE generated the TCR beta libraries. A single record per CDR3 protein comes from TCRdb applying MiXCR to the 5' RACE reads. Here the sample spans around 390,000 distinct CDR3 sequences, about a fifth being singletons. This clonotype was counted ten times or more. Its antigen is unidentified. Whole-study findings and limits: Certain motif variants had earlier appeared in reactive arthritis synovial fluid and blood. A motif of under ten highly homologous TCR beta variants was seen as apparently characteristic of ankylosing spondylitis blood. It was reported that disease-linked clones were significantly enriched in matched ankylosing spondylitis synovial fluid. Disease-associated clones were CD8+ and fairly uncommon in peripheral blood.

The sample taken for sequencing was blood, either unsorted or a sorted T cell fraction (not recorded which). The TCR was taken from a male donor with ankylosing spondylitis. V is TRBV20-1 and J is TRBJ2-1; 7 bases are shared with TRBD2. The CDR3 spells CSASGRSYNEQFF. CDR3 bases: TGCAGTGCTAGCGGGAGGTCCTACAATGAGCAGTTCTTC.